This T cell receptor beta chain was documented in a study of shared clonotypes between healthy human individuals (dated by TCRdb to the early 2020s). Study-wide context: A couple of women and three men aged 18 to 49 years were included in the cohort. Different laboratories and diverse techniques were used to prepare libraries and sequence TCR repertoires, to increase sequencing depth and limit assay-specific biases. Between about 0.9 and 9 billion PBMCs per donor were obtained by leukapheresis. Blood TCR repertoires of a handful of healthy adults were deeply sequenced to estimate repertoire size and the extent of clonotype sharing between individuals. For each donor, CD4 naive and CD4 memory were each run on three plates, CD8 naive on two plates, and CD8 memory on one plate. General study outcomes and caveats: Even with the large sequencing depth, rarefaction of the sorted-subset datasets indicated that sequencing was incomplete. Estimated clonotype richness was generally larger for naive than for memory subsets. Compared with non-shared clonotypes, clonotypes shared by all four sorted-subset donors had higher generation probabilities. Sampling was restricted to blood, and TCR repertoires in tissue are likely to differ from TCR repertoires in blood. Because the study included only a small number of donors, the genetic and exposure-history diversity represented was limited. About 4.5% of naive CD4, roughly 3.5% of naive CD8, about 2.5% of memory CD4, and about 0.4% of memory CD8 clonotypes were shared across a few donors. Based on pairwise subsampling, the degree of clonotype sharing among donors was expected to be affected by sequencing depth.

The donors were healthy, HIV-negative adults who had no recently reported acute infections or vaccinations. Every donor was a Caucasian adult residing in Nashville, Tennessee, USA. CD4+ T cells were enriched by magnetic negative selection; naive cells were then positively selected on CD45RA, and the negative fraction formed the memory subset. After blood collection by leukapheresis, PBMCs were isolated using Ficoll-Histopaque density gradient centrifugation and then cryopreserved in the vapor phase of liquid nitrogen. Analytical flow cytometry was used to check the purity and quantity of every magnetically sorted T cell population. Genomic DNA was isolated from each sorted fraction and quantified by UV absorbance on a Nanodrop 2000c. Using the deep immunoSEQ assay, TCR CDR3 regions were amplified from genomic DNA by multiplex PCR. Extracted genomic DNA from each cell subset was spread evenly across all wells of several immunoSEQ 96-well plates, with each plate serving as a replicate. For sorted subsets, each replicate PCR was loaded with 200 to 250 ng genomic DNA, equivalent to 30,000 or so T cell genomes. Purified libraries were measured with a Qubit 3.0 fluorometer, size-checked on a Bioanalyzer 2100, and measured again with the KAPA Library Quantification kit. Every immunoSEQ 96-well plate was sequenced on a dedicated single-read 150-cycle Illumina NextSeq 550 flow cell. The source study handled its data this way. Because the immunoSEQ output included only junctional sequences and no quality scores, the filtering could not be the same as the filtering used for full-length reads. To assign V/J genes and CDR3, sequences were annotated using PyIR, a Python wrapper for IgBLAST v1.9, with IMGT germline references. Reads were filtered out if the reads had weak V/J assignments (E-value above 1e-6), no CDR3, stop codons, out-of-frame junctions, or ambiguous translated residues. V3J clonotypes were defined as sequences sharing the same inferred V gene, J gene, and CDR3 amino acid sequence. Percentage overlap between repertoires was computed as shared unique clonotypes divided by the size of the smaller repertoire. Richness of each repertoire was evaluated using RTK rarefaction, the Chao1 estimator, and Recon v2.1 estimates of unobserved clonotypes. For all TCRbeta clonotypes obtained by the gDNA method from a handful of donors, generation probabilities were computed with OLGA. Here the immuneACCESS table is served through TCRdb, limited to in-frame sequences with V and J called. Missing clones are a known gap in these copies; in checked studies unresolved V genes cover under half, and the rest lacks a known reason. V and J calls and clone size are copied from that table; D and trimming were computed from the DNA. The sample contains 2,500,000 or so clones, 80% to 95% of them found a single time. The top ten hold 0.3% to 0.45% of the sample.

With respect to this clone: Its antigen remains unidentified. Base qualities are missing; no much larger clone stands one base away.

Measured from the cysteine to the phenylalanine, the CDR3 is 12 residues long. Only the CDR3 DNA stays, 36 bases, in frame from base 1. The CDR1 and CDR2 encoded by the germline V gene are MNHNS and SASEGT. The junction carries 13 bases between V and J, which are trimmed by 0 bases and 16 bases respectively. This clonotype was obtained from a man aged 18 to 29 in good health. Some clones in this sample may be carry-over from other donors' samples. The V gene is TRBV6-1 and the J gene is TRBJ2-1; possibly the D gene is TRBD2, per 6 matching bases. The sequenced material came from naive CD4+ T cells from PBMCs. In light of the paper, this sample's cell subset or site label describes: CD45RA+ positively selected. CDR3 protein: CASSEARRGSFF. The nucleotide sequence reads as follows: TGTGCCAGCAGTGAAGCTCGGCGGGGTTCCTTCTTC.